This entry features one TCR beta chain sequence. This clonotype was seen repeatedly, ten times or more. This clone's antigen is unknown. No qualities accompany the bases; no much larger clone lies one base away. Library prep was done by PCR. Instrument used: Illumina HiSeq 4000. Bulk TCR libraries were made following a previously described method, with the TCR primers given in Table S5. The Qiagen AllPrep DNA/RNA kit was used to purify total RNA. Before analysis, reads from multiple sequencing runs of one library were combined. The published analysis was carried out like this. Reads were retained only if an exact TCR constant sequence was present, and the retained reads were trimmed to 150 nt and grouped according to their 12-nt molecular barcodes. Reads in each barcode group were sub-clustered using a 15% Levenshtein threshold, and a quality-weighted consensus sequence was built for each RNA molecule. Non-functional sequences were filtered out, along with any lower-count sequence sitting one edit away from another sequence. Based on a fit of two negative binomial distributions, barcode sub-clusters having less than 20% of the maximum read count were discarded. In-frame beta chains were kept once TCRdb had trimmed the public reads at Q25 with fastp and called clones with MiXCR. All rows with the same CDR3 protein become a single entry with the most common DNA and genes. The V and J calls were determined by TCRdb, not by the authors. The sample table records 460,000 or so distinct CDR3 sequences; 20% to 25% of these occur just once. The ten largest clones add up to more than 0.8% of the sample.

The CDR3 starts with the cysteine, ends with the phenylalanine, and has 14 residues. Just CDR3 DNA is preserved here, 42 bases in frame from base 1. The V end loses 5 bases and the J end loses 6 bases, and a stretch of 16 bases separates them. The CDR1 and CDR2 encoded by the germline V gene are SGHVS and FQNEAQ. The data derive from a study of molecular identifiers for immune sequencing clone quantification (dated by TCRdb to the late 2010s). Broadly, across the study: For a replicate experiment, RNA from 20,000 or 100,000 naive CD8 T cells was divided into five aliquots, and four of the five aliquots were sequenced. CD8 T cells were used in a methods study to benchmark molecular-identifier clustering-based TCR repertoire sequencing (MIDCIRS) and TCR RNA copy counting. The investigation overall reported the following: Modeling indicated 2.5 to 3.5 TCR RNA copies recovered per cell, compared with approximately 10 by digital PCR, which implies a capture efficiency of approximately 29%. When barcode sub-clustering was not used, chimeric consensus sequences inflated TCR diversity, with chimeras reaching as high as 47%. Identical TCR molecules sharing a barcode could cause highly expanded clone sizes to be underestimated. In CMV-specific effector cells, over 97% of molecules were held by clones above 20 RNA copies, whereas under 1% of molecules were held by such clones in naive cells. Spiked-in Jurkat TCR RNA (approximately 10 copies' worth), which is not part of the donor repertoire, was contained in the naive libraries. A single cell's worth of spiked-in Jurkat TCR RNA was reported detectable even among under 1.1 million naive CD8 T cells.

Naive CD8 T cell libraries were made from about 21,000 to 970,000 sorted cells using 10%, 30% or 50% of purified RNA. Naive CD8 T cells, defined as CD8+CD4-CCR7+CD45RA+, were FACS-sorted into RLT Plus buffer on a BD FACSAria II. Detection sensitivity was tested by spiking Jurkat RNA equal to ten TCR copies' worth into samples containing 20,000-1,000,000 naive CD8 T cells. Enrichment of CD8 T cells was done with RosetteSep CD8+ T Cell Enrichment Cocktail plus Ficoll-Paque, and ACK red cell lysis came afterward. Sequenced material: naive CD8+ T cells from blood, with Jurkat cell RNA spiked in. The cell subset or site label, as the study defines it: FACS-sorted CD8+CD4-CCR7+CD45RA+ naive T cells. This receptor was taken from a human donor in good health. Some libraries in this study had Jurkat cell RNA spiked in. Rearrangement joined TRBV7-8 to TRBJ1-1; confidence is insufficient to name the D gene. The CDR3 region: CASSPDIPTSEAFF. The sequenced DNA: TGTGCCAGCAGCCCTGACATCCCCACCTCTGAAGCTTTCTTT.